The 28 T cell receptor beta chains listed next were all sequenced from one sample in a study of T-cell reconstitution after alpha-beta-depleted transplantation in children. Study observations and caveats: Several hundred graft clones that had expanded were reportedly the source of alpha-beta T cells about two months after transplant.

Their antigens are not known. The library targeted TCRbeta and was prepared with unique molecular identifiers. TCRdb processed the PCR reads anew with MiXCR; each CDR3 protein has one entry. The sample has approximately 32,000 distinct CDR3 sequences; roughly 6.7% are singletons. Sequences were derived from peripheral blood, sampled 60 days after TCRalphabeta/CD19-depleted stem cell transplant. These receptors were obtained from a child in the first two years of life who had a stem cell transplant for acute myeloid leukemia, so the T cells may come from the graft donor.

This clonotype has ten or more counts. The rearrangement joins TRBV7-2 to TRBJ2-7; 8 nucleotides match TRBD1. CDR1 is SGHTA, CDR2 FQGNSA, per germline. The CDR3 spans 14 residues. Trimming at V came to 6 bases and at J to 7 bases, leaving 11 bases not matched to a gene. The CDR3 sequence is CASSRDRPSGEQYF. CDR3 sequence (DNA): TGTGCCAGCAGTCGGGACAGGCCCTCGGGGGAGCAGTACTTC.

This clonotype occurred many times. This chain links TRBV9 with TRBJ2-5; D gene unclear. CDR1 and CDR2 from the germline V gene are SGDLS and YYNGEE. The CDR3 spans 11 residues. V gave up 3 bases and J gave up 0 bases, with 0 bases separating them. CDR3 DNA sequence: TGTGCCAGCAGCGACCAAGAGACCCAGTACTTC. Protein sequence: CASSDQETQYF.

This chain connects TRBV6-5 to TRBJ2-5; TRBD1 matches 8 bases. The CDR3 sequence is 15 residues long. The trim removed 2 bases at V and 2 bases at J, leaving 4 bases unmatched. The germline V gene encodes CDR1 MNHEY and CDR2 SVGAGI. The CDR3 sequence is CASSYQDREQETQYF. The CDR3 region has the DNA TGTGCCAGCAGTTACCAGGACAGGGAACAAGAGACCCAGTACTTC.

This clonotype has a count of ten or more. The chain recombines TRBV29-1 with TRBJ2-3, with 8 bases identical to TRBD1. Trimming at V came to 4 bases and at J to 1 base, leaving 4 bases not matched to a gene. There are 14 residues in the CDR3. Germline CDR1 SQVTM, CDR2 ANQGSEA. Here the CDR3 reads CSVAQGAGTDTQYF. The DNA of the CDR3 is TGCAGCGTTGCGCAGGGGGCCGGCACAGATACGCAGTATTTT.

This clonotype was found many times. The V gene is TRBV4-3, the J gene TRBJ2-1; 12 positions agree with TRBD1. The CDR3 is 15 amino acids. The ends lost 4 bases at V and 6 bases at J; junction bases unmatched: 4. The germline V gene encodes CDR1 LGHNA and CDR2 YSLEER. This CDR3 reads CASSPGTGGFNEQFF. The CDR3 coding sequence is TGCGCCAGCAGCCCCGGGACAGGGGGCTTCAATGAGCAGTTCTTC.

This clonotype was observed at least ten times. The V call is TRBV12-3 or TRBV12-4, the J call TRBJ2-2; D gene uncertain. V was pared by 3 bases and J by 6 bases, with 20 bases between. The CDR3 runs 17 residues. In nucleotides, the CDR3 is TGTGCCAGCAGTTTCCCATACGGGCTGTCAGGCCCCGGGGAGCTGTTTTTT. This codes for CASSFPYGLSGPGELFF.

This clonotype was seen only a few times. The genes are TRBV7-6 and TRBJ1-1; D not resolved. Trimming cost V 10 bases and J 2 bases, with 14 bases left between them. The CDR3 contains 13 residues. Germline V gene sequence: CDR1 SGHVS, CDR2 FNYEAQ. The CDR3 sequence is CATRGRGNTEAFF. The CDR3 DNA reads TGTGCCACCCGAGGCCGAGGCAACACTGAAGCTTTCTTT.

This clonotype has ten or more counts. Relative to the germline gene, one junction end is altered; a read error may explain this. The rearrangement uses TRBV7-9 and TRBJ1-2; D possibly corresponds to TRBD1 (6 bases). The CDR3 is made up of 13 amino acids. Looked up from germline, CDR1 is SEHNR and CDR2 is FQNEAQ (reference sequence). The CDR3 DNA reads TGTGCCAGCAGCTTCCTGTACAGGGAGGACTACGCCTTC. This translates into CASSFLYREDYAF.

This clonotype was seen many times. The rearrangement joins TRBV4-1 to TRBJ2-7, with TRBD2 matching over 8 bases. The trim removed 3 bases at V and 4 bases at J, leaving 8 bases unmatched. Germline values: CDR1 MGHRA, CDR2 YSYEKL. This CDR3 is 15 amino acids long. Here the CDR3 DNA reads TGCGCCAGCAGCCAGTTTAGCGGGGAATCGTACGAGCAGTACTTC. Encoded protein: CASSQFSGESYEQYF.

This clonotype came up many times. The chain is built from TRBV20-1 and TRBJ2-2; tentatively, D is TRBD1 (6 bases). The V end was cut by 2 bases, the J end by 2 bases, with 12 bases between. Per the germline V gene, CDR1 is DFQATT and CDR2 is SNEGSKA (reference sequence). CDR3 length: 15 amino acids. This CDR3 reads CSARLPGVNTGELFF. The DNA for the CDR3 is TGCAGTGCTAGATTGCCAGGGGTTAACACCGGGGAGCTGTTTTTT.

This clonotype was seen ten or more times. The V and J genes are TRBV7-9 and TRBJ2-3, with 11 bases lining up with TRBD2. The CDR3 extends over 20 amino acids. The V gene end was trimmed by 1 base and the J gene end by 8 bases; junction bases not matched to a gene: 20. Germline V gene data show CDR1 as SEHNR and CDR2 as FQNEAQ (reference sequence). The CDR3 here is CASSLGTGILAGGNRATQYF. The CDR3 region has the DNA TGTGCCAGCAGCTTAGGCACAGGGATCCTAGCGGGAGGAAATCGTGCTACGCAGTATTTT.

This clonotype was seen a handful of times. At one of its ends the junction is not consistent with the germline gene, which may arise from a read error. The chain employs TRBV7-7 and TRBJ2-3, with 7 bases lining up with TRBD2. The length of the CDR3 is 14 residues. Germline V gene sequence: CDR1 SSHAT, CDR2 FNYEAQ (reference sequence). This CDR3 reads CASSWGGSQDTQYF. The CDR3 coding sequence is TGTGCTAGCAGCTGGGGGGGATCTCAAGATACGCAGTATTTT.

The rearrangement uses TRBV7-8 and TRBJ2-5; a possible D gene is TRBD1 (6 bases). V dropped 5 bases and J dropped 2 bases, with 12 bases sitting between them. The length of the CDR3 is 14 residues. Germline V gene data show CDR1 as SGHVS and CDR2 as FQNEAQ. The CDR3 DNA reads as TGTGCCAGCAGCCCCTGGACAGTTCAAGAGACCCAGTACTTC. Residues: CASSPWTVQETQYF.

This clonotype was counted at least ten times. The rearrangement links TRBV6-4 to TRBJ1-2; perhaps TRBD1 as D (5 bases). Germline CDR1 is MRHNA and CDR2 is SNTAGT. The CDR3 sequence is 13 residues long. The ends were cut back, 2 bases at V and 5 bases at J, with 9 bases in the middle. CDR3 sequence: CASSDPTGYGYTF. CDR3 sequence (DNA): TGTGCCAGCAGTGACCCTACAGGTTATGGCTACACCTTC.

This clonotype came up many times. V is TRBV4-2 and J is TRBJ2-7, with D unclear. CDR1 and CDR2 (germline): LGHNA, YNFKEQ. V lost 1 base and J 1 base, leaving 11 bases between the germline ends. The CDR3 covers 15 residues. The CDR3 DNA sequence: TGTGCCAGCAGCCAAGGGCTGGCTGGATCCTACGAGCAGTACTTC. Amino acid sequence: CASSQGLAGSYEQYF.

This clonotype was recorded many times. V gene TRBV28 combines with J gene TRBJ2-3, with D perhaps TRBD1 or TRBD2 (5 bases each). Trimming removed 3 bases at V and 14 bases at J, with 21 bases between. This CDR3 has 14 residues. Germline V gene data show CDR1 as MDHEN and CDR2 as SYDVKM. CDR3: CASSLTMKGTEPYF. CDR3 sequence (DNA): TGTGCCAGCAGTTTGACCATGAAGGGGACGGAGCCGTATTTT.

This clonotype was seen many times. V and J are TRBV29-1 and TRBJ2-7; 12 nucleotides agree with TRBD2. The germline CDR1 and CDR2 sequences are SQVTM and ANQGSEA. Germline trimming cut 7 bases from V and 5 bases from J; bases unmatched to any gene: 6. This CDR3 is 13 amino acids long. The CDR3 region is CSAGLAGIHEQYF. The CDR3 DNA is TGCAGCGCCGGACTAGCGGGAATCCACGAGCAGTACTTC.

Many counts were recorded for this clonotype. The chain is built from TRBV27 and TRBJ2-7, with 8 nucleotides matching TRBD1. J lost 3 bases, V lost 5 bases, and 9 bases had no gene match. CDR3 length equals 15 residues. CDR1 is MNHEY and CDR2 is SMNVEV in the germline V gene (reference sequence). CDR3 protein: CASSTSRGRFYEQYF. DNA of the CDR3: TGTGCCAGCAGTACATCCAGGGGGCGGTTCTACGAGCAGTACTTC.

This clonotype was observed many times. The chain joins TRBV7-2 to TRBJ2-1, with 7 bases fitting TRBD1. Germline V gene lookup returns CDR1 SGHTA and CDR2 FQGNSA. J gave up 2 bases and V 1 base, and 2 bases lay outside the gene matches. The CDR3 covers 15 residues. CDR3: CASSLEGTAYNEQFF. The CDR3 region has the DNA TGTGCCAGCAGCTTAGAAGGGACAGCCTACAATGAGCAGTTCTTC.

This clonotype was picked up many times. The chain recombines TRBV12-3 or TRBV12-4 with TRBJ2-5, with a weak D call TRBD2 (5 bases). This CDR3 has 13 amino acids. V dropped 7 bases and J dropped 5 bases, with 14 bases sitting between them. The CDR3 nucleotides are TGTGCCAGCATGGACGGGAACGTTGAGACCCAGTACTTC. Protein sequence: CASMDGNVETQYF.

At least ten counts were recorded for this clonotype. This chain links TRBV28 with TRBJ1-2; possibly TRBD1 for D (6 bases). The CDR3 covers 15 residues. V lost 4 bases to trimming and J lost 5 bases, with 17 bases between them. Germline V gives CDR1 MDHEN, CDR2 SYDVKM. The CDR3 loop reads CASSSPDRGGYGYTF. As DNA, the CDR3 is TGTGCCAGCAGTTCCCCGGACAGAGGGGGGTATGGCTACACCTTC.

Regarding this clonotype: This may be a read error, as it is one base from a much larger clone. J is TRBJ2-3 and V is TRBV27, with a possible D match to TRBD2 (6 bases). This CDR3 has 14 residues. V gave up 5 bases and J gave up 6 bases, with 15 bases separating them. The germline gives CDR1 MNHEY, CDR2 SMNVEV (reference sequence). The CDR3 here is CASSPRGKRDTQYF. In DNA form, the CDR3 reads TGTGCCAGCAGTCCCCGGGGGAAGAGGGATACGCAGTATTTT.

This clonotype has ten or more counts. This chain links TRBV28 with TRBJ2-7, with D perhaps being TRBD1 or TRBD2 (5 bases each). The CDR3 covers 14 residues. Germline CDR1 and CDR2: MDHEN and SYDVKM. Trimming cost V 2 bases and J 0 bases, with 8 bases left between them. Here the CDR3 DNA reads TGTGCCAGCAGTTTAGACGGGGCCTCCTACGAGCAGTACTTC. Its protein product is CASSLDGASYEQYF.

This clonotype was counted many times. V gene TRBV7-9 combines with J gene TRBJ2-7; possibly TRBD1 for D (5 bases). This CDR3 has 15 residues. Deletions cut 4 bases from V and 1 base from J, with 14 bases between. Germline assignment: CDR1 SEHNR and CDR2 FQNEAQ (reference sequence). Here the CDR3 DNA reads TGTGCCAGCAGCTCCCTAGGGCCAGGGTCCTACGAGCAGTACTTC. Translated: CASSSLGPGSYEQYF.

This clonotype was seen ten or more times. The chain has TRBV28 and TRBJ2-7; D is undetermined. Trimming shortened V by 5 bases and J by 2 bases, and 10 bases separated the two germline ends. This CDR3 has 13 residues. CDR1 is MDHEN and CDR2 is SYDVKM in the germline V gene. As DNA, the CDR3 is TGTGCCAGCAGTCAGTTACCTACCTACGAGCAGTACTTC. This codes for CASSQLPTYEQYF. Full variable domain (remainder filled in from reference TRBV28 and TRBJ2-7): DVKVTQSSRYLVKRTGEKVFLECVQDMDHENMFWYRQDPGLGLRLIYFSYDVKMKEKGDIPEGYSVSREKKERFSLILESASTNQTSMYLCASSQLPTYEQYFGPGTRLTVT.

Sample share makes this clonotype medium-sized (0.01 to 0.1%). J is TRBJ1-1 and V is TRBV19; D not certain. The length of the CDR3 is 14 residues. CDR1 LNHDA and CDR2 SQIVND come from the germline V gene (reference sequence). Between the trimmed V and J ends, which lost 5 bases and 0 bases, there was a span of 10 bases. CDR3 protein: CASSSAPLNTEAFF. CDR3 bases: TGTGCCAGTAGTTCAGCTCCATTGAACACTGAAGCTTTCTTT.

The CDR3 region is CASSPLTGPYEQYF. The CDR3 DNA follows: TGTGCCAGCTCACCCTTGACAGGGCCATACGAGCAGTACTTC. The V call is TRBV18, the J call TRBJ2-7; 7 nucleotides align to TRBD1. This CDR3 is 14 amino acids long. CDR1 is KGHSH, CDR2 LQKENI, per germline. V lost 3 bases to trimming and J lost 4 bases; unmatched junction nucleotides: 6. Using reference TRBV18 and TRBJ2-7 for the parts outside the CDR3, the full variable domain is NAGVMQNPRHLVRRRGQEARLRCSPMKGHSHVYWYRQLPEEGLKFMVYLQKENIIDESGMPKERFSAEFPKEGPSILRIQQVVRGDSAAYFCASSPLTGPYEQYFGPGTRLTVT.

This clonotype was recorded many times. DNA for the CDR3: TGTGCCAGCAGCTTAGACCACCCTGTGGAAGCTTTCTTT. Amino acid sequence: CASSLDHPVEAFF. The chain combines TRBV11-2 with TRBJ1-1, with no clear D. V lost 0 bases, J lost 8 bases, and 10 bases lay in between. This CDR3 comprises 13 residues. Germline V CDR1 and CDR2: SGHAT, FQNNGV.